The T cell receptor (beta chain) described here comes from a study of radiation and T cells in renal cell carcinoma. Stated time point: blood 2 weeks post-SBRT. Stated treatment: 15 Gy SBRT to primary tumor, nephrectomy 4 weeks later. Libraries were prepared by immunoSEQ multiplex PCR; TCRdb keeps only in-frame clonotypes and omits some of them. The table has 60,000 to 80,000 clones, around 80% seen once. Germline CDR1 and CDR2: MDHEN and SYDVKM. V was trimmed by 3 bases and J by 5 bases, leaving 16 bases between them. The CDR3 extends over 16 amino acids. V usage is TRBV28 and J usage is TRBJ2-2; the D gene is possibly TRBD2 (6 bases). Sequenced here: blood, sampled from a patient whose treatment included radiotherapy and nephrectomy. The receptor's source is a man aged 60 to 75 with renal cell carcinoma. CDR3 DNA: TGTGCCAGCAGTTTGGGGCTTGGGAGGAGGACCGGGGAGCTGTTTTTT. Encoded protein: CASSLGLGRRTGELFF.